The present TCR beta chain was sequenced within a study of blood T cell repertoires in COVID-19. The CDR3 extends over 11 amino acids. CDR1 and CDR2 from the germline V gene are SGHTA and FQGTGA. Trimming pared 10 bases from V and 3 bases from J, leaving 8 bases between. Repertoires were generated with immunoSEQ multiplex PCR, while TCRdb's copy carries only in-frame clones and drops some. This sample has under 300,000 clones, with approximately 85% found just once. J is TRBJ2-3 and V is TRBV7-3, with D unresolved. The receptor's source is an elderly man with acute or convalescent COVID-19. The sample consisted of peripheral blood. The DNA for the CDR3 is TGTGCCACCCTAGTAACAGATACGCAGTATTTT. It specifies CATLVTDTQYF.